Below are 14 T cell receptor beta chains sequenced from a single sample in a study of OX40 agonist ivuxolimab in advanced cancers. Sequenced by immunoSEQ multiplex PCR; TCRdb stores in-frame clones only, minus some. The sample lists about 80,000 clones, 80% to 90% occurring once. The specimen comprised CD4+ or CD8+ T cells sorted from blood, sampled in a trial of the OX40 agonist ivuxolimab. The receptors here all came from an adult with an advanced solid tumor such as melanoma, head and neck, liver or kidney cancer.

The rearrangement links TRBV6-5 to TRBJ2-5, with 11 nucleotides matching TRBD2. The trim removed 6 bases at V and 1 base at J, leaving 4 bases unmatched. Germline V gene lookup returns CDR1 MNHEY and CDR2 SVGAGI. The CDR3 is made up of 15 amino acids. The DNA for the CDR3 is TGTGCCAGCAGCCGGGGGACTAGCGGCCAAGAGACCCAGTACTTC. Protein sequence: CASSRGTSGQETQYF.

This chain links TRBV5-1 with TRBJ2-7; either TRBD1 or TRBD2 may supply D (6 bases each). The CDR3 covers 13 residues. Germline CDR1 SGHRS, CDR2 YFSETQ. V lost 0 bases, J lost 5 bases, and 9 bases lay in between. CDR3 residues: CASSLGGDNEQYF. The CDR3 DNA is TGCGCCAGCAGCTTGGGCGGGGACAACGAGCAGTACTTC.

The chain recombines TRBV18 with TRBJ2-1; D ambiguous. The germline gives CDR1 KGHSH, CDR2 LQKENI. Deletions cut 2 bases from V and 4 bases from J, with 12 bases between. CDR3 length: 15 amino acids. The CDR3 protein is CASSPSGRSYNEQFF. In DNA, the CDR3 is TGTGCCAGCTCACCATCCGGCAGGTCGTACAATGAGCAGTTCTTC.

This clone was seen once. This rearrangement joins TRBV4-1 to TRBJ2-5; D not certain. The CDR3 spans 12 residues. Trimming stripped 1 base from V and 4 bases from J, with 4 bases between. The germline gives CDR1 MGHRA, CDR2 YSYEKL. CDR3 amino acids: CASSQAGETQYF. Written as DNA, the CDR3 is TGCGCCAGCAGCCAAGCTGGAGAGACCCAGTACTTC.

The rearrangement links TRBV5-1 to TRBJ2-2, with D tentatively TRBD1 or TRBD2 (6 bases each). V was clipped by 4 bases and J by 1 base, with 11 bases between them. The CDR3 contains 15 residues. Germline V gene data show CDR1 as SGHRS and CDR2 as YFSETQ. The CDR3: CASSGGGMNTGELFF. CDR3 bases: TGCGCCAGCAGCGGAGGGGGGATGAACACCGGGGAGCTGTTTTTT.

Concerning this clone: A read error may account for a junction end that differs from germline. The chain recombines TRBV6-5 with TRBJ2-7; 7 nucleotides match TRBD1. The CDR3 has 11 amino acids. The germline V gene has CDR1 MNHEY and CDR2 SVGAGI. CDR3 DNA: TGTGCCAGCAGTGCCTGGGACAGTTTGATCTTC. Amino acid sequence: CASSAWDSLIF.

This clone has a single count. This chain connects TRBV28 to TRBJ2-1; D perhaps matches TRBD1 (5 bases). Deletions cut 1 base from V and 8 bases from J, with 6 bases between. Germline-derived CDR1 and CDR2 are MDHEN and SYDVKM. The CDR3 is 12 residues long. The DNA of the CDR3 is TGTGCCAGCAGTTTATCAGGGTATGAGCAGTTCTTC. Amino acids: CASSLSGYEQFF.

V gene TRBV6-5 combines with J gene TRBJ2-5, with D tentatively TRBD2 (6 bases). This CDR3 has 13 residues. CDR1 is MNHEY, CDR2 SVGAGI, per germline. Trimming removed 9 bases at V and 5 bases at J, with 16 bases between. CDR3 in amino acids: CASTPKGRETQYF. For the CDR3, the DNA is TGTGCCAGTACGCCTAAAGGGAGGGAGACCCAGTACTTC.

The J gene is TRBJ2-1, the V gene TRBV29-1; D is uncertain. Per the germline V gene, CDR1 is SQVTM and CDR2 is ANQGSEA. The CDR3 has 14 amino acids. V lost 4 bases to trimming and J lost 2 bases, with 12 bases between them. The CDR3 nucleotides read TGCAGCGTTGGAGGCCGCGGAGCCTACAATGAGCAGTTCTTC. It codes for CSVGGRGAYNEQFF.

This chain uses TRBV6-1 with TRBJ2-7; D is undetermined. The CDR3 has 13 amino acids. The germline gives CDR1 MNHNS, CDR2 SASEGT. The V gene lost 5 bases and the J gene lost 9 bases, with 17 bases spanning the gap. This CDR3 reads CASSSGLKFGQYF. For the CDR3, the DNA is TGTGCCAGCAGTTCGGGCCTCAAATTCGGGCAGTACTTC.

The chain uses TRBV5-4 and TRBJ2-2, with TRBD2 as a possible D gene (6 bases). V was clipped by 3 bases and J by 6 bases, with 9 bases between them. This CDR3 region has 13 residues. Germline CDR1 SGHNT, CDR2 YYREEE (reference sequence). CDR3 sequence (DNA): TGTGCCAGCAGCTCGACTAGGCCCGGGGAGCTGTTTTTT. This sequence encodes CASSSTRPGELFF.

The rearrangement joins TRBV28 to TRBJ2-5, with 10 bases lining up with TRBD1. V shed 8 bases and J 10 bases; nucleotides not matched to a gene: 16. This CDR3 region has 15 residues. From germline, CDR1 is MDHEN and CDR2 SYDVKM. CDR3 bases: TGTGCCAGCGTCCAAGCCGGGACAGGGGTTTCTGTCCAGTACTTC. It codes for CASVQAGTGVSVQYF.

Here the CDR3 reads CASTVGTEQPQHF. The DNA of the CDR3 is TGTGCCAGCACCGTAGGGACGGAGCAGCCCCAGCATTTT. The chain employs TRBV2 and TRBJ1-5; TRBD1 is a possible D gene (5 bases). V lost 7 bases and J lost 7, with 14 bases in between. The CDR3 is 13 amino acids. Germline V CDR1 and CDR2: SNHLY, FYNNEI.

The chain combines TRBV6-5 with TRBJ2-7; TRBD2 matches at 7 bases. Germline CDR1 reads MNHEY; CDR2 reads SVGAGI. The CDR3 runs to 12 residues. V lost 11 bases and J lost 3; bases outside the gene matches: 7. CDR3 sequence (DNA): TGTGCCTGCCGTGGGGGGGACTACGAGCAGTACTTC. It codes for CACRGGDYEQYF.